A selection of T cell receptor beta chains follows, all from one sample in a study of Tregs in tolerant kidney transplant recipients. Clones were sequenced by immunoSEQ multiplex PCR, and TCRdb holds only the in-frame ones, with some missing. The sample yields about 17,000 clones, around four fifths seen once. Sequencing was carried out using Tregs from blood. These receptors originate from a human donor in good health. CDR3s include the opening cysteine and the closing phenylalanine or tryptophan. Each record gives: V gene, clone size, D gene, J gene, CDR3 DNA, CDR3 protein. D genes are given only for firm matches. Not all rows give a size; the values are once, few, many and, for expanded clones, a class.

TRBV15,.,.,TRBJ1-4,TGTGCCACCAGCAGTCCCGGGAGGGCGGGTGAAAAACTGTTTTTT,CATSSPGRAGEKLFF
TRBV2,.,TRBD2,TRBJ2-2,TGTGCCGTAGCGGGAGATGGAACCGGGGAGCTGTTTTTT,CAVAGDGTGELFF
TRBV4-3,.,TRBD1,TRBJ1-1,TGCGCCAGCAGCCGAGCCGGGACAGGGGGCTTTTTGGCTGAAGCTTTCTTT,CASSRAGTGGFLAEAFF
TRBV7-2,.,TRBD2,TRBJ2-1,TGTGCCAGCAGCTTTACTAGCGGGATCAGGGTTGAGCAGTTCTTC,CASSFTSGIRVEQFF
TRBV28,.,.,TRBJ2-7,TGTGCCAGCACCACCCCCTCGTACGAGCAGTACTTC,CASTTPSYEQYF
TRBV11-3,.,.,TRBJ2-3,TGTGCCAGCAGCTCTCAGACTAGATATTACACAGATACGCAGTATTTT,CASSSQTRYYTDTQYF
TRBV27,.,TRBD1,TRBJ2-2,TGTGCCAGCAGTCCCCCTCCCGGGACAGCGAACACCGGGGAGCTGTTTTTT,CASSPPPGTANTGELFF
TRBV7-2,.,.,TRBJ1-5,TGTGCCAGCAGCTTAGTACATAATCAGCCCCAGCATTTT,CASSLVHNQPQHF
TRBV11-2,once,.,TRBJ2-4,TGTGCCAGCAGCCCCGACAGCCGCTTTGGCATTCAGTACTTC,CASSPDSRFGIQYF
TRBV27,.,TRBD1,TRBJ1-4,TGTGCCAGCAGTTCCGGACAGGGGTTTGAAAAACTGTTTTTT,CASSSGQGFEKLFF
TRBV5-1,.,.,TRBJ2-1,TGCGCCAGCAGCTTGGGCCGCAATGAGCAGTTCTTC,CASSLGRNEQFF
TRBV11-2,.,.,TRBJ2-3,TGTGCCAGCAGCTTAGGGATCAGGGGCACAGATACGCAGTATTTT,CASSLGIRGTDTQYF
TRBV5-1,once,.,TRBJ2-2,TGCGCCAGCAGCTTGGTGGGTTCAAACACCGGGGAGCTGTTTTTT,CASSLVGSNTGELFF
TRBV11-2,once,.,TRBJ2-2,TGTGCCAGCAGCCATAACACCGGGGAGCTGTTTTTT,CASSHNTGELFF
TRBV13,.,TRBD2,TRBJ2-2,TGTGCCAGCAGCCGGAGACTAGCGGGAGCTGGGGAGCTGTTTTTT,CASSRRLAGAGELFF
TRBV15,.,.,TRBJ2-1,TGTGCCACCAGCAGAGATCGAGGTTGGATACAGTTCTTC,CATSRDRGWIQFF
TRBV18,.,TRBD1,TRBJ2-3,TGTGCCAGCTCACCCAGGGGACAGGCTAGCACAGATACGCAGTATTTT,CASSPRGQASTDTQYF
TRBV7-2,.,.,TRBJ1-3,TGTGCCAGCAGCTTGGCGGGCATCTCTGGAAACACCATATATTTT,CASSLAGISGNTIYF
TRBV11-1,.,.,TRBJ2-3,TGTGCCAGCAGCCCCAGGGGTCGTGGCACAGATACGCAGTATTTT,CASSPRGRGTDTQYF
TRBV6-6,.,.,TRBJ1-6,TGTGCCAGCAGTTCCCAGGGCGACTATAATTCACCCCTCCACTTT,CASSSQGDYNSPLHF
TRBV5-1,.,.,TRBJ1-2,TGCGCCAGCAGCCCTACAGAATCCACTAACTATGGCTACACCTTC,CASSPTESTNYGYTF
TRBV5-5,.,.,TRBJ1-1,TGTGCCAGCAGCTTGGTACCGGCGGCTGAAGCTTTCTTT,CASSLVPAAEAFF
TRBV5-4,.,TRBD1,TRBJ2-7,TGTGCCAGCAGCTTGGGTGGACAGGGGCGGTACGAGCAGTACTTC,CASSLGGQGRYEQYF
TRBV15,.,.,TRBJ1-5,TGTGCCACCAGCAGAGATGGGGTGGGGCACCGAGGTGGGTTTCGTCAGCCCCAGCATTTT,CATSRDGVGHRGGFRQPQHF
TRBV5-6,.,.,TRBJ2-3,TGTGCCAGCAGCTTGGTCGTTGATACGCAGTATTTT,CASSLVVDTQYF
TRBV10-2,.,.,TRBJ2-1,TGCGCCAGTGTAGGGGGAATTTCCTACAATGAGCAGTTCTTC,CASVGGISYNEQFF